What follows are 13 T cell receptor beta chains derived from one specimen sequenced in a study of regulatory T cells in long-lasting Graves disease (dated by TCRdb to about 2021). Libraries were built with multiplex PCR. The reads were generated on an Illumina HiSeq 4000. CDR3 regions were amplified by Arm-PCR with iRepertoire HTBI primers to construct TCR beta libraries. TCRdb trimmed public reads at Q25 via fastp, called clones via MiXCR and kept in-frame beta chains. Every CDR3 protein is listed once, alongside the most common genes and DNA of its rows. The sample data list fewer than 450,000 distinct CDR3 sequences, and less than 25% of these were observed just once. Together, the top ten hold roughly 20% of the sample. The time point label of this sample denotes: persistent/refractory GD, antithyroid drugs over 5 years with positive TRAb. RNA was extracted from PBMCs in TRIzol for both TCR sequencing and RNA sequencing.

The sequencing here drew on peripheral blood mononuclear cells (PBMCs), taken when the disease was refractory, from a patient treated with antithyroid drugs. The source is a female donor with Graves disease.

This clonotype was seen only a few times. The chain carries TRBV11-3 and TRBJ2-1; D is possibly TRBD1 (5 bases). V lost 5 bases, J lost 0 bases, and 8 bases lay in between. Germline V gives CDR1 SGHNT, CDR2 YENEEA. This CDR3 region has 14 residues. As DNA, the CDR3 is TGTGCCAGCAGCAAAGGGGACTCCTACAATGAGCAGTTCTTC. It translates to CASSKGDSYNEQFF.

This clonotype was detected a few times. The chain recombines TRBV12-3 or TRBV12-4 with TRBJ2-1, with unresolved D. Trimming stripped 3 bases from V and 8 bases from J, with 11 bases between. The CDR3 runs 13 residues. CDR3 protein: CASSLFRADEQFF. CDR3 coding DNA: TGTGCCAGCAGTTTGTTTAGGGCGGATGAGCAGTTCTTC.

This chain links TRBV10-3 with TRBJ2-6, with D possibly TRBD2 on 6 matching bases. Trimming left V 7 bases short and J 4 bases short, with 11 bases between. Germline lookup yields CDR1 ENHRY and CDR2 SYGVKD. This CDR3 is 14 amino acids long. This chain's CDR3 is CAIMGGTGANVLTF. In DNA, the CDR3 is TGTGCCATCATGGGAGGTACCGGGGCCAACGTCCTGACTTTC.

The chain carries TRBV15 and TRBJ1-1; the D is unclear. The CDR3 is made up of 15 amino acids. Trimming stripped 1 base from V and 3 bases from J, with 12 bases between. CDR1 and CDR2 (germline): LNHNV, YYDKDF (reference sequence). CDR3 in amino acids: CATSRGGGWDTEAFF. CDR3 nucleotide sequence: TGTGCCACCAGCAGAGGCGGCGGGTGGGACACTGAAGCTTTCTTT.

This clonotype has ten or more counts. This CDR3 is CASSDRVPGYEQYF. As DNA, the CDR3 is TGTGCCAGCAGCGACAGGGTCCCGGGCTACGAGCAGTACTTC. The rearrangement joins TRBV6-1 to TRBJ2-7; 7 positions match TRBD1. The CDR3 is made up of 14 amino acids. Trimming at V came to 6 bases and at J to 3 bases, leaving 8 bases not matched to a gene. The germline gives CDR1 MNHNS, CDR2 SASEGT.

This clonotype was counted once. This chain connects TRBV15 to TRBJ2-2, with 8 bases matching TRBD2. Looked up from germline, CDR1 is LNHNV and CDR2 is YYDKDF (reference sequence). The V gene end was trimmed by 9 bases and the J gene end by 1 base; junction bases not matched to a gene: 7. The CDR3 contains 15 residues. The CDR3 sequence: CATPGSGMNTGELFF. The CDR3 DNA is TGTGCCACACCAGGTAGCGGGATGAACACCGGGGAGCTGTTTTTT.

This clonotype was detected ten times or more. The rearrangement uses TRBV5-1 and TRBJ2-2; 12 positions match TRBD1. V was clipped by 3 bases and J by 2 bases; unmatched bases: 2. Germline lookup yields CDR1 SGHRS and CDR2 YFSETQ. The CDR3 loop spans 16 amino acids. As DNA, the CDR3 is TGCGCCAGCAGCTCCGGGACAGGGGGCAACACCGGGGAGCTGTTTTTT. Protein: CASSSGTGGNTGELFF.

Turning to this clonotype: Possible read error: a much larger clone is one base away. V usage is TRBV7-9 and J usage is TRBJ2-2; a possible D gene is TRBD1 (6 bases). Per the germline V gene, CDR1 is SEHNR and CDR2 is FQNEAQ (reference sequence). Trimming pared 7 bases from V and 5 bases from J, leaving 17 bases between. The CDR3 is 15 residues long. The CDR3 DNA is TGTGCCAGCAACAAAAAAACAGGGTTTACCGGGGAGCTGTTTTTT. Translation: CASNKKTGFTGELFF.

On this clonotype itself: One junction end does not reproduce the germline sequence, and a read error may be involved. The chain uses TRBV7-2 and TRBJ2-7; TRBD1 aligns across 12 bases. The CDR3 extends over 16 amino acids. Germline assignment: CDR1 SGHTA and CDR2 FQGNSA. This CDR3 reads CASSLAGQGAFYEQYF. CDR3 in DNA: TGTGCCAGCAGCTTAGCGGGACAGGGGGCTTTCTACGAACAGTACTTC. Supplemented by reference TRBV7-2 and TRBJ2-7, the full variable domain reads GAGVSQSPSNKVTEKGKDVELRCDPISGHTALYWYRQSLGQGLEFLIYFQGNSAPDKSGLPSDRFSAERTGGSVSTLTIQRTQQEDSAVYLCASSLAGQGAFYEQYFGPGTRLTVT.

This sequence joins TRBV6-2 or TRBV6-3 and TRBJ1-1, with TRBD1 matching over 7 bases. There are 13 residues in the CDR3. The germline V gene has CDR1 MNHEY and CDR2 SVGEGT. The V gene end was trimmed by 0 bases and the J gene end by 8 bases; junction bases not matched to a gene: 3. In nucleotides, the CDR3 is TGTGCCAGCAGTTACTCGGGACAGAAGGAAGCTTTCTTT. It yields the protein CASSYSGQKEAFF.

This clonotype was seen many times. This chain links TRBV6-9 with TRBJ2-7; 9 nucleotides agree with TRBD1. Germline loops: CDR1 MNHGY, CDR2 SVAAGI. The CDR3 extends over 15 amino acids. Trimming at V came to 4 bases and at J to 5 bases, leaving 9 bases not matched to a gene. The CDR3 DNA sequence: TGTGCCAGCAGTTGGACACAGGGGGCTGGAGACGAGCAGTACTTC. It specifies CASSWTQGAGDEQYF.

The V call is TRBV12-3 or TRBV12-4, the J call TRBJ1-1; TRBD1 is a possible D gene (5 bases). V lost 7 bases and J 4 bases, leaving 10 bases between the germline ends. The CDR3 is made up of 12 amino acids. This CDR3 is CASKGVPTEAFF. Written as DNA, the CDR3 is TGTGCCAGCAAAGGGGTTCCCACTGAAGCTTTCTTT.

This clonotype was detected only a few times. The chain links TRBV6-1 to TRBJ1-2; no clear D gene. CDR3 size: 13 residues. Trimming took off 6 bases at V and 8 bases at J, with 16 bases between the two ends. Per germline, CDR1 MNHNS and CDR2 SASEGT. The CDR3 coding sequence is TGTGCCAGCAGAAATTCTCTGTCGATGGGCTACACCTTC. Encoded protein: CASRNSLSMGYTF.